A selection of T cell receptor beta chains follows, all from one sample in a study of cytomegalovirus exposure and HLA in healthy donors. Sequenced by immunoSEQ multiplex PCR; TCRdb stores in-frame clones only, minus some. Among approximately 88,000 clones listed, more than 75% were seen once. The sample consisted of PBMCs. The receptors shown here come from a man between 25 and 39 years old in good health and CMV-seropositive. Both conserved end residues are part of each CDR3. D genes are given only for firm matches. Not every row has a clone size; where given, it reads once, few, many or a size class.

CDR3nt: TGTGCCAGCAGCTTCAGGGGCAGCACTGAAGCTTTCTTT
CDR3aa: CASSFRGSTEAFF
abundance: .
d_gene: .
j_gene: TRBJ1-1
v_gene: TRBV7-9

CDR3nt: TGCGCCAGCAGCATACAGGGAAGGGATGAAAAACTGTTTTTT
CDR3aa: CASSIQGRDEKLFF
abundance: .
d_gene: .
j_gene: TRBJ1-4
v_gene: TRBV5-1

CDR3nt: TGTGCCAGCTCATTTGGCGGGGACAGCGATCAGCCCCAGCATTTT
CDR3aa: CASSFGGDSDQPQHF
abundance: few
d_gene: TRBD1
j_gene: TRBJ1-5
v_gene: TRBV6-6

CDR3nt: TGTGCCAGCAGCCAAGAGTACGGGATTGGCATTCAGTACTTC
CDR3aa: CASSQEYGIGIQYF
abundance: .
d_gene: .
j_gene: TRBJ2-4
v_gene: TRBV14

CDR3nt: TGCGCCAGCAGCGGGTTGGGGGGAAACACTGAAGCTTTCTTT
CDR3aa: CASSGLGGNTEAFF
abundance: .
d_gene: .
j_gene: TRBJ1-1
v_gene: TRBV5-1

CDR3nt: TGTGCCTGGGCAGGAGGCTATGGCTACACCTTC
CDR3aa: CAWAGGYGYTF
abundance: .
d_gene: .
j_gene: TRBJ1-2
v_gene: TRBV30

CDR3nt: TGCAGCGTTGATGAACAGGGAAATGAGCAGTTCTTC
CDR3aa: CSVDEQGNEQFF
abundance: .
d_gene: .
j_gene: TRBJ2-1
v_gene: TRBV29-1

CDR3nt: TGTGCCAGCTGCCGGCGAGATCCCCGGGACACTGAAGCTTTCTTT
CDR3aa: CASCRRDPRDTEAFF
abundance: .
d_gene: .
j_gene: TRBJ1-1
v_gene: TRBV2

CDR3nt: TGTGCCAGCAGCGGGACTAGCGGGTACGGGGAGACCCAGTACTTC
CDR3aa: CASSGTSGYGETQYF
abundance: .
d_gene: TRBD2
j_gene: TRBJ2-5
v_gene: TRBV2

CDR3nt: TGTGCCAGCAGTTTACCCGCCGGGCAGGGTCGGACCGGGGAGCTGTTTTTT
CDR3aa: CASSLPAGQGRTGELFF
abundance: .
d_gene: .
j_gene: TRBJ2-2
v_gene: TRBV27

CDR3nt: TGTGCCAGTACCCTGGGACAGGGGATCGGCACCTTC
CDR3aa: CASTLGQGIGTF
abundance: .
d_gene: TRBD1
j_gene: TRBJ1-2
v_gene: TRBV19

CDR3nt: TGTGCCAGCAGCCCGGGATTAGGGGCCAAAAACATTCAGTACTTC
CDR3aa: CASSPGLGAKNIQYF
abundance: .
d_gene: .
j_gene: TRBJ2-4
v_gene: TRBV28

CDR3nt: TGTGCCAGCTTCTCAAATACGGGGACACCCCTCCACTTT
CDR3aa: CASFSNTGTPLHF
abundance: .
d_gene: .
j_gene: TRBJ1-6
v_gene: TRBV18

CDR3nt: TGTGCCAGCAGCGGAGGGTTAGCCGGGGCCAACGTCCTGACTTTC
CDR3aa: CASSGGLAGANVLTF
abundance: .
d_gene: .
j_gene: TRBJ2-6
v_gene: TRBV5-6

CDR3nt: TGTGCCAGCAGCCCGGGATTTGGCCGAGATACGCAGTATTTT
CDR3aa: CASSPGFGRDTQYF
abundance: .
d_gene: .
j_gene: TRBJ2-3
v_gene: TRBV27

CDR3nt: TGCGCCAGCAGCCTGCCCCTTGAGTCGGGGGCTGAAGCTTTCTTT
CDR3aa: CASSLPLESGAEAFF
abundance: .
d_gene: .
j_gene: TRBJ1-1
v_gene: TRBV5-1

CDR3nt: TGCGCCAGCAGCTTGGTCAGGTCCTACGAGCAGTACTTC
CDR3aa: CASSLVRSYEQYF
abundance: few
d_gene: .
j_gene: TRBJ2-7
v_gene: TRBV5-1

CDR3nt: TGTGCCAGCAGTAGCCTCTACGAGCAGTACTTC
CDR3aa: CASSSLYEQYF
abundance: .
d_gene: .
j_gene: TRBJ2-7
v_gene: TRBV27

CDR3nt: TGTGCCAGCAGAAAAGTTGGGGCAACTGAAGCTTTCTTT
CDR3aa: CASRKVGATEAFF
abundance: once
d_gene: .
j_gene: TRBJ1-1
v_gene: TRBV28

CDR3nt: TGTGCCAGCAGCGCCCGGTTAGCGGGAGGTTCCACCGGGGAGCTGTTTTTT
CDR3aa: CASSARLAGGSTGELFF
abundance: .
d_gene: TRBD2
j_gene: TRBJ2-2
v_gene: TRBV9

CDR3nt: TGCAGCGTCGAGGACAGCTTGAACACTGAAGCTTTCTTT
CDR3aa: CSVEDSLNTEAFF
abundance: .
d_gene: .
j_gene: TRBJ1-1
v_gene: TRBV29-1

CDR3nt: TGTGCCAGCAGCCCCGGGACAGGGGGCGCCTACGAGCAGTACTTC
CDR3aa: CASSPGTGGAYEQYF
abundance: once
d_gene: TRBD1
j_gene: TRBJ2-7
v_gene: TRBV7-2

CDR3nt: TGTGCCAGCAGCTTATGGGAGGGAGGTGGAAACACCATATATTTT
CDR3aa: CASSLWEGGGNTIYF
abundance: .
d_gene: .
j_gene: TRBJ1-3
v_gene: TRBV7-2

CDR3nt: TGCAGTGCTAGAGATAGGCGGCCCCTCTTC
CDR3aa: CSARDRRPLF
abundance: once
d_gene: .
j_gene: TRBJ1-2
v_gene: TRBV20-1

CDR3nt: TGTGCCAGCAGCCCACGCCACGACTTTTTCACTAAGGGGAAACTGTTTTTT
CDR3aa: CASSPRHDFFTKGKLFF
abundance: .
d_gene: .
j_gene: TRBJ1-4
v_gene: TRBV7-3